Included here is one T cell receptor (beta chain) sequence, with context. Its antigen is not identified. Each donor gave around 9.6 milliliters of peripheral blood. PBMCs were isolated at a quantity of at least 6.5 million per sample. This record belongs to a study of blood T cells in healthy people across ages. Study-level findings and limits: PBMCs were not sorted, which prevented a conclusive comparison of naive versus antigen-experienced cells.

The CDR3 is 15 residues long. CDR1 and CDR2 from the germline V gene are MNHNS and SASEGT. Between the trimmed V and J ends, which lost 0 bases and 2 bases, there was a span of 10 bases. A second PCR of about 7 to 12 cycles used a sample-barcoded 5' primer and a J-beta primer mix. TCRdb re-analysed the 5' RACE reads in MiXCR, keeping a single row per CDR3 protein. The sample holds hundreds of thousands of distinct CDR3 sequences, 40% to 50% seen once. The sequence was collected from a man in his sixties in good health. The chain has TRBV6-1 and TRBJ1-2; the D gene is possibly TRBD1 (6 bases). What was sequenced was blood. CDR3 nucleotide sequence: TGTGCCAGCAGTGAAGCCGACAGGCCCAACTATGGCTACACCTTC. Residues: CASSEADRPNYGYTF.